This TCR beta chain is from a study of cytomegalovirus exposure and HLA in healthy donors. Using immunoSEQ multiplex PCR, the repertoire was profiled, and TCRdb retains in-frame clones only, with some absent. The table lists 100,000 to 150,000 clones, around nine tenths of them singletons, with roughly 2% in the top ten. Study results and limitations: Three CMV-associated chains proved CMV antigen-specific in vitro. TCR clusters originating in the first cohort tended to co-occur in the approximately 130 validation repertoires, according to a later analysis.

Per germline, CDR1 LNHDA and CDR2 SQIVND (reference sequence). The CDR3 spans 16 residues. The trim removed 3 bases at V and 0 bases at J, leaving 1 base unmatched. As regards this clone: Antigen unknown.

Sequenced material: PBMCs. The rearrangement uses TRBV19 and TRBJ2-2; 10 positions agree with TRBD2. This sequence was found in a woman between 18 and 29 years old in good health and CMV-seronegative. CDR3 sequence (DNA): TGTGCCAGTAGTATTGGACTAGCGGCGAACACCGGGGAGCTGTTTTTT. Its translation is CASSIGLAANTGELFF.